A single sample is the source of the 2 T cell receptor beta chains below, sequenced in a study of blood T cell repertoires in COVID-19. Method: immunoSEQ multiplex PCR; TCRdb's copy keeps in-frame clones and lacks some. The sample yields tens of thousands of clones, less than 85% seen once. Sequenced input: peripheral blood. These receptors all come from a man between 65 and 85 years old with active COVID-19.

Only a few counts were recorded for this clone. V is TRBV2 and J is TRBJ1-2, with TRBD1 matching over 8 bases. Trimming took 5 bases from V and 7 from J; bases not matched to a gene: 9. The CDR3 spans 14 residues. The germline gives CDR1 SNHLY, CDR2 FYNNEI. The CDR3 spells CASSKSDREVGYTF. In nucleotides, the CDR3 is TGTGCCAGCAGTAAATCGGACAGGGAAGTTGGCTACACCTTC.

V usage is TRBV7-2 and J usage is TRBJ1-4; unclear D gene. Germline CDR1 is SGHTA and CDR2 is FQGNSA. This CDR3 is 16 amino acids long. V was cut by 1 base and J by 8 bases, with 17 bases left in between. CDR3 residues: CASSLDSASGGEKLFF. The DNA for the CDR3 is TGTGCCAGCAGCTTAGATTCTGCGTCAGGCGGGGAAAAACTGTTTTTT.